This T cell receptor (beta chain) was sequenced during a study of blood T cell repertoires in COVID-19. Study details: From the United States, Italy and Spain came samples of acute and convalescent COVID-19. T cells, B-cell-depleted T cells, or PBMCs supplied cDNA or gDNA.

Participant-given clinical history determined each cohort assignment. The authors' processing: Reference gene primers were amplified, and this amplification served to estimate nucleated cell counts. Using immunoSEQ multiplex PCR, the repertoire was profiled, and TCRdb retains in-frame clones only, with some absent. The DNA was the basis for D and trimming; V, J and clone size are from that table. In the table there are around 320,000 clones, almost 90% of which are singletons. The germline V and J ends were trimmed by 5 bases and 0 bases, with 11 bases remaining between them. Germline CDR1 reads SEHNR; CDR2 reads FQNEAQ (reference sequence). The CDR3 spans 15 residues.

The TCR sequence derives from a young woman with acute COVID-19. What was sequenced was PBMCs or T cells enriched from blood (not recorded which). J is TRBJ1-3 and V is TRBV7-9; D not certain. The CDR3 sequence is CASSPSGSSGNTIYF. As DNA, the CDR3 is TGTGCCAGCAGCCCCTCGGGGAGCTCTGGAAACACCATATATTTT.